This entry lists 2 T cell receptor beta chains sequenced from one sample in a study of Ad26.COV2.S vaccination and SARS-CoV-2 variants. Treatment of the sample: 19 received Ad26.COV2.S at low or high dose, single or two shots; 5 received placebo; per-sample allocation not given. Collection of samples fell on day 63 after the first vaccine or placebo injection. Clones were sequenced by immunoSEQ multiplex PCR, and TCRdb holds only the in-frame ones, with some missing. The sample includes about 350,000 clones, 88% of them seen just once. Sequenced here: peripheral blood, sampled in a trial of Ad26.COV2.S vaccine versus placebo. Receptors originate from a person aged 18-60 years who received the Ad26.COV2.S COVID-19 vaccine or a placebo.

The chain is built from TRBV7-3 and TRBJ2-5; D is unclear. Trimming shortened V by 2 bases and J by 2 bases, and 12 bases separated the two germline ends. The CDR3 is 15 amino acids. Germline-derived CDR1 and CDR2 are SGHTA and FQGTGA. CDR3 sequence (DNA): TGTGCCAGCAGCTTAGACCGTGGCAGACAAGAGACCCAGTACTTC. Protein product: CASSLDRGRQETQYF.

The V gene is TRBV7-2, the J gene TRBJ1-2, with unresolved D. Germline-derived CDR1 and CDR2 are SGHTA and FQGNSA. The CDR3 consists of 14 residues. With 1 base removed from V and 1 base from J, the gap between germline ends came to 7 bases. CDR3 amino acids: CASSLVPVNYGYTF. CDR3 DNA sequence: TGTGCCAGCAGCTTAGTCCCGGTTAACTATGGCTACACCTTC. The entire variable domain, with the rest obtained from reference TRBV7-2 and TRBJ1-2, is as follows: GAGVSQSPSNKVTEKGKDVELRCDPISGHTALYWYRQSLGQGLEFLIYFQGNSAPDKSGLPSDRFSAERTGGSVSTLTIQRTQQEDSAVYLCASSLVPVNYGYTFGSGTRLTVV.